A selection of T cell receptor beta chains follows, all from one sample in a study of T cell changes during pregnancy in multiple sclerosis. Some clones are missing from TCRdb's copy, which holds only in-frame ones; the method was immunoSEQ multiplex PCR. The top ten clones hold around 0.75% of a sample with some 85,000 clones, roughly 95% of them seen once. The starting material was peripheral blood, obtained in the second trimester of pregnancy. These receptors came from a female donor in good health, enrolled as a control in a pregnancy study. The CDR3 runs from the conserved cysteine through the conserved F or W. The D gene is left open where the match is weak. Clone size is shown for a subset of rows, as once, few, many or a class of expanded clone.

TRBD1	NA	TRBV10-2	TRBJ2-5	TGCGCCAGCAGTGAAAGGGGGCCCTCAGGGGCCCAAGAGACCCAGTACTTC	CASSERGPSGAQETQYF
NA	NA	TRBV4-1	TRBJ1-2	TGCGCCAGCAGCCAAGTAACAGGGAATGGCTACACCTTC	CASSQVTGNGYTF
TRBD1	NA	TRBV7-9	TRBJ1-4	TGTGCCAGCAGCGTACCAGGGACAGCGGCTAATGAAAAACTGTTTTTT	CASSVPGTAANEKLFF
NA	NA	TRBV4-3	TRBJ1-1	TGCGCCAGCAGCCAAGGACAAATGAACACTGAAGCTTTCTTT	CASSQGQMNTEAFF
NA	NA	TRBV4-3	TRBJ2-2	TGCGCCAGCAGCCAGACGTTCCGACAGAGCCTAGGGGGCGGGGAGCTGTTTTTT	CASSQTFRQSLGGGELFF
TRBD1	once	TRBV7-2	TRBJ1-1	TGTGCCAGCAGCTTAAGAAGAGCCACGGACAGGGGGCTAACTGAAGCTTTCTTT	CASSLRRATDRGLTEAFF
NA	NA	TRBV18	TRBJ1-3	TGTGCCAGCTCAATTTCGGACAGTCACTCTGGAAACACCATATATTTT	CASSISDSHSGNTIYF
TRBD2	NA	TRBV5-4	TRBJ2-2	TGTGCCAGCAGCTTCTTAGCGGGGGACCTCACCGGGGAGCTGTTTTTT	CASSFLAGDLTGELFF
TRBD1	once	TRBV4-3	TRBJ1-5	TGCGCCAGCAGCCTCCTGGCCGGACAGGGCCACAATCAGCCCCAGCATTTT	CASSLLAGQGHNQPQHF
NA	NA	TRBV7-9	TRBJ1-3	TGTGCCAGCAGCCATACAGCATCTGGAAACACCATATATTTT	CASSHTASGNTIYF
TRBD1	NA	TRBV5-1	TRBJ2-2	TGCGCCAGCAGCTCATTGGACAGGGGGATTTCTTCGGGAACCGGGGAGCTGTTTTTT	CASSSLDRGISSGTGELFF
NA	once	TRBV7-2	TRBJ1-5	TGTGCCAGCAGCTTAGCTTTTGGGGGCAGGCAGCCCCAGCATTTT	CASSLAFGGRQPQHF
NA	NA	TRBV15	TRBJ2-7	TGTGCCACCAGCAGACCCGGGGGACAGATTAACCCACTAGGGCAGTACTTC	CATSRPGGQINPLGQYF
TRBD1	NA	TRBV2	TRBJ1-5	TGTGCCAGCACGGGACAGGGGGCGCGACAGCCCCAGCATTTT	CASTGQGARQPQHF
NA	NA	TRBV7-2	TRBJ2-2	TGTGCCAGCAGCATCTTAGGGGAGCTGTTTTTT	CASSILGELFF
NA	NA	TRBV25-1	TRBJ1-6	TGTGCCAGCAGTGAATATCGGGAGATCTCCTATAATTCACCCCTCCACTTT	CASSEYREISYNSPLHF
TRBD1	NA	TRBV27	TRBJ1-4	TGTGCCAGCGGACCAGGGGGCACTGAAAAACTGTTTTTT	CASGPGGTEKLFF
TRBD2	NA	TRBV9	TRBJ2-1	TGTGCCAGCAGCGCCCGTCGGGGGGACAATGAGCAGTTCTTC	CASSARRGDNEQFF
NA	NA	TRBV6-1	TRBJ1-1	TGTGCCAGCATGGAAGCCGGGACGACATGGGCAGGGGTCACTGAAGCTTTCTTT	CASMEAGTTWAGVTEAFF
TRBD2	NA	TRBV9	TRBJ2-5	TGTGCCAGCAGCGTAGTAGGTAGCGGGGGCCCCAAAGAGACCCAGTACTTC	CASSVVGSGGPKETQYF
NA	NA	TRBV6-5	TRBJ1-4	TGTGCCAGCAGTTATGTCCTAAGTGAAAAACTGTTTTTT	CASSYVLSEKLFF
NA	NA	TRBV29-1	TRBJ1-6	TGCAGCGTGCGGGGGACGTCGGATTCACCCCTCCACTTT	CSVRGTSDSPLHF
NA	once	TRBV29-1	TRBJ1-3	TGCAGCGTCGAGCTGGGGCAGGGAAACACCATATATTTT	CSVELGQGNTIYF
NA	NA	TRBV7-8	TRBJ1-2	TGTGCCAGCAGCGGGTCGTCCCGGGCGGGCTATGGCTACACCTTC	CASSGSSRAGYGYTF
NA	NA	TRBV11-2	TRBJ2-7	TGTGCCAGCAGCACCGGACAGACCTACGAGCAGTACTTC	CASSTGQTYEQYF
NA	NA	TRBV12-5	TRBJ1-2	TGTGCTAGTGGTTTAGCAGGTATCTATAACTATGGCTACACCTTC	CASGLAGIYNYGYTF
NA	NA	TRBV7-9	TRBJ1-4	TGTGCCAGCAGCAAGACAGGTTTTAATGAAAAACTGTTTTTT	CASSKTGFNEKLFF
NA	NA	TRBV14	TRBJ2-7	TGTGCCAGCAGCCCTGACAGGTACGAGCAGTACTTC	CASSPDRYEQYF
TRBD1	NA	TRBV6-5	TRBJ1-1	TGTGCCAGCAGTTACGAAACCCGGGACAGGGGAACTGAAGCTTTCTTT	CASSYETRDRGTEAFF
TRBD1	NA	TRBV29-1	TRBJ1-3	TGCAGCGTTAGGCGGGACAGTCGGAACACCATATATTTT	CSVRRDSRNTIYF
NA	NA	TRBV7-2	TRBJ1-5	TGTGCCAGCAGCCCAGGGGAACATAGCAATCAGCCCCAGCATTTT	CASSPGEHSNQPQHF
NA	NA	TRBV30	TRBJ2-7	TGTGCCTGGAGTCGGAACAGGGGGGGTAGCTACGAGCAGTACTTC	CAWSRNRGGSYEQYF
NA	NA	TRBV11-2	TRBJ1-2	TGTGCCAGCAGCTTAGCGCAGGGTGGCTCCAACTATGGCTACACCTTC	CASSLAQGGSNYGYTF
NA	NA	TRBV4-3	TRBJ1-3	TGCGCCAGCAGCCCCCAGGGATCTGGAAACACCATATATTTT	CASSPQGSGNTIYF
TRBD2	NA	TRBV5-1	TRBJ2-5	TGCGCCAGCAGCTTGGAAGAGCGGGGTCGGCAAGAGACCCAGTACTTC	CASSLEERGRQETQYF
NA	NA	TRBV20-1	TRBJ1-5	TGCAGTGCTATGCAGGGTCAGCCCCAGCATTTT	CSAMQGQPQHF
TRBD2	NA	TRBV29-1	TRBJ2-7	TGCAGCGTTCCGGGACTAGCGGGGACGTCAGAGCAGTACTTC	CSVPGLAGTSEQYF
NA	NA	TRBV7-3	TRBJ2-1	TGTGCCAGCAGCACAATCGGAACAGTTCCTTCCAATGAGCAGTTCTTC	CASSTIGTVPSNEQFF
NA	NA	TRBV30	TRBJ1-1	TGTGCCTGGAGTGCCCCCGGGAGGGGCGAAGCTTTCTTT	CAWSAPGRGEAFF
TRBD1	NA	TRBV18	TRBJ2-1	TGTGCCAGCTCACCAATGGGACAGCTTTCCTACAATGAGCAGTTCTTC	CASSPMGQLSYNEQFF
NA	NA	TRBV9	TRBJ1-6	TGTGCCAGCAGCGTAGACAGGGCCCCAGGGTCTTCACCCCTCCACTTT	CASSVDRAPGSSPLHF
TRBD1	NA	TRBV6-6	TRBJ1-5	TGTGCCAGCAGTCTAAGGCGGGACAGGGGAGATCAGCCCCAGCATTTT	CASSLRRDRGDQPQHF
NA	NA	TRBV4-1	TRBJ1-1	TGCGCCAGCAGCCATGGGGTAGCGGGTGCGAACACTGAAGCTTTCTTT	CASSHGVAGANTEAFF
NA	few	TRBV28	TRBJ2-1	TGTGCCAGCAATAGGCACGGCGCGGATGAGCAGTTCTTC	CASNRHGADEQFF
TRBD2	once	TRBV7-2	TRBJ2-3	TGTGCCAGCAGCTCCGCGAGCCTAGCGGACCCCACAGATACGCAGTATTTT	CASSSASLADPTDTQYF
TRBD1	NA	TRBV4-2	TRBJ1-1	TGTGCCAGCAGCCCTGCCGGGCAGGGGGGACTGGCTACTGAAGCTTTCTTT	CASSPAGQGGLATEAFF
NA	NA	TRBV27	TRBJ2-6	TGTGCCAGCAGTTCCCGACTAGATACTGGGGCCAACGTCCTGACTTTC	CASSSRLDTGANVLTF
NA	NA	TRBV19	TRBJ2-2	TGTGCCAGTAGTATACCCTCCCTCGGGCAGGGGCGCACCGGGGAGCTGTTTTTT	CASSIPSLGQGRTGELFF
NA	few	TRBV4-3	TRBJ2-7	TGCGCCAGCAGCCAAGATCGGACATCCTATACCATAGTCTACGAGCAGTACTTC	CASSQDRTSYTIVYEQYF
TRBD1	NA	TRBV18	TRBJ2-2	TGTGCCAGCTCGCCGGGACAGGGGTTCGTCGGGGAGCTGTTTTTT	CASSPGQGFVGELFF
NA	NA	TRBV18	TRBJ1-2	TGTGCCAGCTCACCACCGGGGGGGGCGAGCTATGGCTACACCTTC	CASSPPGGASYGYTF
NA	NA	TRBV7-3	TRBJ2-3	TGTGCCAGCAGCTCCCGTTTCGGCACAGATACGCAGTATTTT	CASSSRFGTDTQYF
TRBD1	NA	TRBV4-1	TRBJ1-4	TGCGCCAGCAGCCATCCAACAGGGGGCGACGAAAAACTGTTTTTT	CASSHPTGGDEKLFF
TRBD1	once	TRBV4-3	TRBJ2-7	TGCGCCAGCAGCCCCCGCTTGTGGGACAGGGGCTACGAGCAGTACTTC	CASSPRLWDRGYEQYF
NA	NA	TRBV25-1	TRBJ2-7	TGTGCCAGCAGTGACCCAAGTGGGAGCTACGAGCAGTACTTC	CASSDPSGSYEQYF